What follows are 20 T cell receptor beta chains derived from one specimen sequenced in a study of blood T cell repertoires in COVID-19. Method: immunoSEQ multiplex PCR; TCRdb's copy keeps in-frame clones and lacks some. The sample records under 300,000 clones, 86% being singletons. The sample taken for sequencing was peripheral blood. Receptors were obtained from a man between 18 and 35 years old with active or convalescent COVID-19.

V and J are TRBV28 and TRBJ2-7; weak D call: TRBD2 (7 bases). The CDR3 sequence is 14 residues long. Germline lookup yields CDR1 MDHEN and CDR2 SYDVKM. With 3 bases removed from V and 4 bases from J, the gap between germline ends came to 13 bases. This chain's CDR3 is CASSFGGASYEQYF. The CDR3 nucleotides are TGTGCCAGCAGTTTTGGGGGGGCTTCTTACGAGCAGTACTTC.

The V and J genes are TRBV29-1 and TRBJ2-1, with D tentatively TRBD2 (5 bases). This CDR3 is built from 14 residues. V gave up 4 bases and J gave up 4 bases, with 14 bases separating them. Germline loops: CDR1 SQVTM, CDR2 ANQGSEA. The CDR3 is CSVALLADYNEQFF. The CDR3 DNA reads as TGCAGCGTTGCGTTGCTAGCCGATTACAATGAGCAGTTCTTC.

V gene TRBV7-9 combines with J gene TRBJ1-3, with D unclear. Trimming shortened V by 1 base and J by 8 bases, and 9 bases separated the two germline ends. This CDR3 is built from 13 residues. The germline gives CDR1 SEHNR, CDR2 FQNEAQ (reference sequence). The CDR3 DNA is TGTGCCAGCAGCTTAGGGAGGGCGGACACCATATATTTT. Protein: CASSLGRADTIYF.

The chain links TRBV3-1 (or the pseudogene TRBV3-2) to TRBJ2-5; no firm D call. V lost 6 bases to trimming and J lost 5 bases, with 7 bases between them. CDR1 is LGHDT and CDR2 is YNNKEL in the germline V gene (reference sequence). This CDR3 region has 11 residues. The CDR3 DNA reads TGTGCCAGCAGTCTGCGGGAGACCCAGTACTTC. Its translation: CASSLRETQYF.

This chain joins TRBV12-3 or TRBV12-4 and TRBJ2-5, with a possible D match to TRBD1 (6 bases). The CDR3 is 13 amino acids. V was clipped by 1 base and J by 4 bases, with 7 bases between them. CDR3 nucleotide sequence: TGTGCCAGCAGTTTAGGAGGGGGAGAGACCCAGTACTTC. It specifies CASSLGGGETQYF.

The rearrangement joins TRBV25-1 to TRBJ1-2; D unresolved. The V end was cut by 7 bases, the J end by 4 bases, with 10 bases between. The CDR3 is made up of 12 amino acids. Looked up from germline, CDR1 is MGHDK and CDR2 is SYGVNS. The CDR3 loop reads CASTLGGYGYTF. CDR3 in DNA: TGTGCCAGCACCCTCGGCGGCTATGGCTACACCTTC.

The chain combines TRBV9 with TRBJ2-7; unclear D gene. The CDR3 contains 14 residues. Germline V gene sequence: CDR1 SGDLS, CDR2 YYNGEE. Trimming removed 2 bases at V and 4 bases at J, with 13 bases between. The CDR3 DNA is TGTGCCAGCAGCGTCACAGATTCCCTTTACGAGCAGTACTTC. Translation: CASSVTDSLYEQYF.

V gene TRBV11-2 combines with J gene TRBJ1-2; TRBD1 agrees at 8 bases. The length of the CDR3 is 16 residues. Germline V gene sequence: CDR1 SGHAT, CDR2 FQNNGV. With 2 bases clipped from V and 1 base from J, the junction kept 6 bases outside the gene matches. CDR3 bases: TGTGCCAGCAGCTTAATCAGGGGGCCTTATAACTATGGCTACACCTTC. Protein sequence: CASSLIRGPYNYGYTF.

The V call is TRBV28, the J call TRBJ1-5; D perhaps matches TRBD1 (6 bases). Trimming took 6 bases from V and 3 from J, leaving 21 bases between them. Germline V gives CDR1 MDHEN, CDR2 SYDVKM. The CDR3 consists of 17 residues. The CDR3 sequence is CASSPTLYRADNQPQHF. Written as DNA, the CDR3 is TGTGCCAGCAGCCCTACCCTATACAGGGCCGACAATCAGCCCCAGCATTTT. The whole variable domain, remainder taken from reference TRBV28 and TRBJ1-5, is DVKVTQSSRYLVKRTGEKVFLECVQDMDHENMFWYRQDPGLGLRLIYFSYDVKMKEKGDIPEGYSVSREKKERFSLILESASTNQTSMYLCASSPTLYRADNQPQHFGDGTRLSIL.

This chain links TRBV3-1 (or the pseudogene TRBV3-2) with TRBJ1-6; D unresolved. V was pared by 1 base and J by 10 bases, with 8 bases between. The germline CDR1 and CDR2 sequences are LGHDT and YNNKEL (reference sequence). This CDR3 region has 13 residues. The CDR3 loop is CASSQGAESPLHF. DNA for the CDR3: TGTGCCAGCAGCCAAGGGGCAGAATCACCCCTCCACTTT.

This clone was recorded only once. J is TRBJ1-4 and V is TRBV7-9; no clear D gene. The CDR3 is made up of 15 amino acids. Trimming cost V 10 bases and J 5 bases, with 20 bases left between them. Germline V gene data show CDR1 as SEHNR and CDR2 as FQNEAQ (reference sequence). The CDR3 protein is CATHPFMGENEKLFF. The DNA of the CDR3 is TGTGCCACCCACCCATTTATGGGCGAGAATGAAAAACTGTTTTTT. The full variable domain, in which reference TRBV7-9 and TRBJ1-4 provide the parts outside the CDR3, is DTGVSQNPRHKITKRGQNVTFRCDPISEHNRLYWYRQTLGQGPEFLTYFQNEAQLEKSRLLSDRFSAERPKGSFSTLEIQRTEQGDSAMYLCATHPFMGENEKLFFGSGTQLSVL.

This clone has a single count. V usage is TRBV10-2 and J usage is TRBJ1-3, with D unclear. V shed 5 bases and J shed 4 bases, with 9 bases lying between them. The CDR3 contains 13 residues. The V gene's germline CDR1 is WSHSY and CDR2 SAAADI. The CDR3 spells CASSQVTGNTIYF. The CDR3 nucleotides read TGCGCCAGCAGTCAGGTTACAGGAAACACCATATATTTT.

This rearrangement joins TRBV11-3 to TRBJ2-5, with 10 positions matching TRBD2. The germline V gene encodes CDR1 SGHNT and CDR2 YENEEA. CDR3 length: 17 residues. V was pared by 1 base and J by 3 bases, with 8 bases of the junction left unmatched. CDR3 nucleotide sequence: TGTGCCAGCAGCTTAGGGGGGTCTAGCGGGAGCGAAGAGACCCAGTACTTC. The encoded protein is CASSLGGSSGSEETQYF.

The V gene is TRBV29-1, the J gene TRBJ2-5; D gene unclear. This CDR3 comprises 14 residues. Germline loops: CDR1 SQVTM, CDR2 ANQGSEA. V was trimmed by 7 bases and J by 0 bases, leaving 15 bases between them. The CDR3: CSAYETQHQETQYF. Written as DNA, the CDR3 is TGCAGCGCTTATGAGACACAGCACCAAGAGACCCAGTACTTC.

This chain joins TRBV2 and TRBJ2-1, with 7 bases lining up with TRBD2. The length of the CDR3 is 14 residues. Germline V gene sequence: CDR1 SNHLY, CDR2 FYNNEI. The ends lost 7 bases at V and 6 bases at J; junction bases unmatched: 9. Written as DNA, the CDR3 is TGTGCCAGCATATACACGGGAGGTGGCAATGAGCAGTTCTTC. Amino acids: CASIYTGGGNEQFF. Full variable domain (rest looked up from reference TRBV2 and TRBJ2-1): EPEVTQTPSHQVTQMGQEVILRCVPISNHLYFYWYRQILGQKVEFLVSFYNNEISEKSEIFDDQFSVERPDGSNFTLKIRSTKLEDSAMYFCASIYTGGGNEQFFGPGTRLTVL.

The chain recombines TRBV3-1 (or the pseudogene TRBV3-2) with TRBJ1-4, with D possibly being TRBD1 (6 bases). The CDR3 totals 16 residues. In germline, CDR1 is LGHDT, CDR2 YNNKEL (reference sequence). Trimming pared 0 bases from V and 8 bases from J, leaving 16 bases between. The CDR3 reads CASSQDQGRGSEKLFF. The CDR3 region has the DNA TGTGCCAGCAGCCAAGATCAGGGCAGGGGAAGCGAAAAACTGTTTTTT.

This clone turned up a few times. The genes are TRBV9 and TRBJ1-6; maybe TRBD1 (6 bases). Trimming removed 4 bases from V and 5 bases from J, with 13 bases in between. Germline V CDR1 and CDR2: SGDLS, YYNGEE. The CDR3 loop spans 15 amino acids. The CDR3 sequence is CASSSKTGNNSPLHF. The CDR3 DNA sequence: TGTGCCAGCAGCTCAAAGACAGGAAATAATTCACCCCTCCACTTT.

This clone was observed a few times. The genes are TRBV11-2 and TRBJ1-5; possibly TRBD1 for D (5 bases). Germline CDR1 and CDR2: SGHAT and FQNNGV. The length of the CDR3 is 14 residues. The germline V and J ends were trimmed by 1 base and 5 bases, with 9 bases remaining between them. For the CDR3, the DNA is TGTGCCAGCAGCTTAGGGCAGGGCGATCAGCCCCAGCATTTT. The encoded protein is CASSLGQGDQPQHF.

The chain joins TRBV2 to TRBJ1-6; weak D call: TRBD1 (5 bases). The V and J ends lost 11 bases and 7 bases respectively, with 21 bases between them. The CDR3 totals 15 residues. Per germline, CDR1 SNHLY and CDR2 FYNNEI. The CDR3 is CAGLGELGGNSPLHF. The DNA for the CDR3 is TGTGCCGGGCTTGGGGAACTGGGGGGGAATTCACCCCTCCACTTT.

The gene calls are TRBV9 and TRBJ1-3; the D gene is possibly TRBD1 (5 bases). The CDR3 consists of 16 residues. Germline V gene sequence: CDR1 SGDLS, CDR2 YYNGEE. Trimming pared 2 bases from V and 0 bases from J, leaving 12 bases between. The CDR3 coding sequence is TGTGCCAGCAGCGTTAGCGGACACCTCTCTGGAAACACCATATATTTT. Translated, it gives CASSVSGHLSGNTIYF.